What follows are 23 T cell receptor beta chains derived from one specimen sequenced in a study of blood T cell repertoires in COVID-19. Produced via immunoSEQ multiplex PCR; TCRdb's table is partial and in-frame only. Of under 200,000 clones listed, around 85% are singletons. The sequenced material came from peripheral blood. The receptors derive from an elderly woman with acute or convalescent COVID-19.

This CDR3 is CASSYLGQGAGTEAFF. CDR3 DNA: TGTGCCAGCAGTTACTTAGGACAGGGGGCCGGCACTGAAGCTTTCTTT. V is TRBV6-6 and J is TRBJ1-1, with 11 positions matching TRBD1. Germline CDR1 MNHNY, CDR2 SVGAGI (reference sequence). J gave up 4 bases and V 1 base, and 5 bases lay outside the gene matches. CDR3 size: 16 residues.

This clone was seen only once. This rearrangement joins TRBV30 to TRBJ2-1; 9 positions agree with TRBD2. The V segment lost 5 bases and the J segment 6 bases; nucleotides outside the gene matches: 5. The CDR3 length is 13 residues. Germline V gives CDR1 GTSNPN, CDR2 SVGIG (reference sequence). In DNA, the CDR3 is TGTGCCTGGGCGCTAGCGGGGCGCAATGAGCAGTTCTTC. Residues: CAWALAGRNEQFF. The variable domain in full, with the rest retrieved from reference TRBV30 and TRBJ2-1, is SQTIHQWPATLVQPVGSPLSLECTVEGTSNPNLYWYRQAAGRGLQLLFYSVGIGQISSEVPQNLSASRPQDRQFILSSKKLLLSDSGFYLCAWALAGRNEQFFGPGTRLTVL.

V gene TRBV5-1 combines with J gene TRBJ1-4, with 9 bases aligning to TRBD1. Trimming cost V 3 bases and J 6 bases; bases outside gene matches: 3. The CDR3 sequence is 14 residues long. The germline V gene has CDR1 SGHRS and CDR2 YFSETQ. The CDR3 DNA follows: TGCGCCAGCAGCTGGGACAGGGCGGATGAAAAACTGTTTTTT. This codes for CASSWDRADEKLFF.

J is TRBJ2-7 and V is TRBV27; 12 bases map to TRBD1. The CDR3 covers 17 residues. CDR1 MNHEY and CDR2 SMNVEV come from the germline V gene (reference sequence). V trimming: 3 bases; J trimming: 5 bases; junction bases outside the gene matches: 11. In nucleotides, the CDR3 is TGTGCCAGCAGTTTCTTCCCGGGACAGGGGGCCAACAACGAGCAGTACTTC. Its translation is CASSFFPGQGANNEQYF.

The chain recombines TRBV18 with TRBJ1-2; 9 bases fit TRBD1. CDR1 and CDR2 from the germline V gene are KGHSH and LQKENI. V was clipped by 4 bases and J by 6 bases; unmatched bases: 9. The CDR3 totals 15 residues. CDR3 DNA: TGTGCCAGCTCACTCGGGACAGGGTTCGGGGATGGCTACACCTTC. Protein: CASSLGTGFGDGYTF.

This sequence joins TRBV9 and TRBJ1-6, with unresolved D. This CDR3 is 13 amino acids long. Per the germline V gene, CDR1 is SGDLS and CDR2 is YYNGEE. The V and J ends lost 4 bases and 9 bases respectively, with 11 bases between them. CDR3 DNA: TGTGCCAGCAGCCCGTGGAGTATTTCACCCCTCCACTTT. It yields the protein CASSPWSISPLHF.

This sequence joins TRBV7-9 and TRBJ1-3; TRBD1 matches at 8 bases. CDR1 SEHNR and CDR2 FQNEAQ come from the germline V gene (reference sequence). The CDR3 consists of 16 residues. Trimming removed 6 bases from V and 2 bases from J; junction bases left unmatched: 9. The CDR3 DNA follows: TGTGCCAGCAGTCCTAACCCAGGGGGCACTGGAAACACCATATATTTT. It translates to CASSPNPGGTGNTIYF.

The chain uses TRBV11-2 and TRBJ2-2; D is uncertain. The CDR3 sequence is 16 residues long. CDR1 and CDR2 from the germline V gene are SGHAT and FQNNGV. The V gene lost 1 base and the J gene lost 5 bases, with 14 bases spanning the gap. CDR3 sequence reads: CASSLVYRSRTGELFF. In DNA, the CDR3 is TGTGCCAGCAGCTTAGTGTACCGATCGCGGACCGGGGAGCTGTTTTTT. Looking up the rest from reference TRBV11-2 and TRBJ2-2 gives the full variable domain: EAGVAQSPRYKIIEKRQSVAFWCNPISGHATLYWYQQILGQGPKLLIQFQNNGVVDDSQLPKDRFSAERLKGVDSTLKIQPAKLEDSAVYLCASSLVYRSRTGELFFGEGSRLTVL.

The DNA of the CDR3 is TGTGCCAGCAGTTCATACAGGGCGGGCACTGAAGCTTTCTTT. Amino acids: CASSSYRAGTEAFF. The chain has TRBV28 and TRBJ1-1; maybe TRBD1 (6 bases). Germline V gene lookup returns CDR1 MDHEN and CDR2 SYDVKM. The CDR3 covers 14 residues. Trimming removed 4 bases from V and 4 bases from J, with 13 bases in between.

This clone has a single count. V is TRBV2 and J is TRBJ1-2; D is possibly TRBD1 (5 bases). V lost 4 bases, J lost 8 bases, and 11 bases lay in between. The CDR3 runs to 12 residues. The germline gives CDR1 SNHLY, CDR2 FYNNEI. CDR3 amino acids: CASSVQERGYTF. In DNA form, the CDR3 reads TGTGCCAGCAGTGTACAGGAACGCGGCTACACCTTC.

The chain employs TRBV2 and TRBJ1-6, with D perhaps TRBD1 (5 bases). Germline CDR1 is SNHLY and CDR2 is FYNNEI. The V gene lost 7 bases and the J gene lost 7 bases, with 17 bases spanning the gap. This CDR3 has 15 residues. The CDR3 nucleotides read TGTGCCAGCACCCTCGGGGGGGACCGCAATTCACCCCTCCACTTT. Its translation: CASTLGGDRNSPLHF. The full variable domain, in which reference TRBV2 and TRBJ1-6 provide the parts outside the CDR3, is EPEVTQTPSHQVTQMGQEVILRCVPISNHLYFYWYRQILGQKVEFLVSFYNNEISEKSEIFDDQFSVERPDGSNFTLKIRSTKLEDSAMYFCASTLGGDRNSPLHFGNGTRLTVT.

The CDR3 here is CASSFAGATNEKLFF. CDR3 sequence (DNA): TGTGCCAGCAGTTTCGCGGGGGCAACTAATGAAAAACTGTTTTTT. This chain connects TRBV27 to TRBJ1-4; tentative D call: TRBD1 (5 bases). CDR3 size: 15 residues. V lost 3 bases to trimming and J lost 0 bases, with 8 bases between them. The germline gives CDR1 MNHEY, CDR2 SMNVEV (reference sequence).

The chain couples TRBV4-1 to TRBJ1-2; D unclear. Germline lookup yields CDR1 MGHRA and CDR2 YSYEKL. CDR3 length: 15 residues. The ends were cut back, 4 bases at V and 0 bases at J, with 12 bases in the middle. DNA of the CDR3: TGCGCCAGCAGCCCCCTACAGTATACTAACTATGGCTACACCTTC. This encodes CASSPLQYTNYGYTF.

V gene TRBV27 combines with J gene TRBJ1-2; unclear D gene. The V and J ends lost 7 bases and 0 bases respectively, with 18 bases between them. CDR1 is MNHEY and CDR2 is SMNVEV in the germline V gene (reference sequence). CDR3 length: 16 amino acids. CDR3 amino acids: CASTTSGVRANYGYTF. CDR3 DNA sequence: TGTGCCAGCACCACTAGTGGGGTGCGGGCTAACTATGGCTACACCTTC.

This chain connects TRBV30 to TRBJ2-1; D remains unclear. V lost 3 bases to trimming and J lost 6 bases, with 15 bases between them. The CDR3 sequence is 14 residues long. Germline-derived CDR1 and CDR2 are GTSNPN and SVGIG (reference sequence). The CDR3 region is CAWSRISSGNEQFF. CDR3 DNA: TGTGCCTGGAGCCGGATCTCGTCGGGCAATGAGCAGTTCTTC.

The rearrangement joins TRBV5-6 to TRBJ1-2, with 7 bases matching TRBD1. After removal of 0 bases from V and 7 bases from J, the junction contained 9 bases not matched to a gene. The CDR3 is 15 residues long. The germline CDR1 and CDR2 sequences are SGHDT and YYEEEE. The CDR3 protein is CASSLAGRGRSGYTF. CDR3 coding DNA: TGTGCCAGCAGCTTGGCCGGCAGGGGGAGAAGTGGCTACACCTTC.

The rearrangement uses TRBV5-1 and TRBJ2-2; perhaps TRBD2 as D (5 bases). V lost 4 bases and J lost 5, with 18 bases in between. The germline gives CDR1 SGHRS, CDR2 YFSETQ. This CDR3 has 16 amino acids. The CDR3 loop is CASSPRPSRDTGELFF. CDR3 bases: TGCGCCAGCAGCCCCCGGCCTAGCCGGGATACCGGGGAGCTGTTTTTT.

This chain joins TRBV5-4 and TRBJ2-1; 15 bases fit TRBD2. Germline V gene lookup returns CDR1 SGHNT and CDR2 YYREEE (reference sequence). Losses at the gene ends were 3 bases for V and 0 bases for J; bases not matched to a gene: 7. This CDR3 has 19 residues. CDR3 in amino acids: CASSSGLAGGRSSYNEQFF. CDR3 in DNA: TGTGCCAGCAGCTCGGGACTAGCGGGAGGCCGGAGCTCCTACAATGAGCAGTTCTTC.

The chain links TRBV7-9 to TRBJ1-5, with a possible D match to TRBD1 (6 bases). V was trimmed by 0 bases and J by 5 bases, leaving 11 bases between them. This CDR3 is 15 amino acids long. Germline values: CDR1 SEHNR, CDR2 FQNEAQ (reference sequence). This CDR3 is CASSLAGQGHQPQHF. The CDR3 DNA is TGTGCCAGCAGCTTAGCAGGGCAGGGGCATCAGCCCCAGCATTTT. Based on the CDR3 plus reference TRBV7-9 and TRBJ1-5, the full variable domain is DTGVSQNPRHKITKRGQNVTFRCDPISEHNRLYWYRQTLGQGPEFLTYFQNEAQLEKSRLLSDRFSAERPKGSFSTLEIQRTEQGDSAMYLCASSLAGQGHQPQHFGDGTRLSIL.

The CDR3 coding sequence is TGTGCCAGCAGTTACGGTTTCGGGACAACTAATGAAAAACTGTTTTTT. Amino acid sequence: CASSYGFGTTNEKLFF. The V call is TRBV6-5, the J call TRBJ1-4; D remains ambiguous. Germline V gene lookup returns CDR1 MNHEY and CDR2 SVGAGI. The CDR3 contains 16 residues. V lost 2 bases and J lost 0, with 10 bases in between.

This chain links TRBV5-1 with TRBJ2-7; tentatively, D is TRBD1 (6 bases). V lost 4 bases, J lost 4 bases, and 15 bases lay in between. This CDR3 is 14 amino acids long. Germline V CDR1 and CDR2: SGHRS, YFSETQ. The CDR3 sequence is CASSLGTPRYEQYF. In nucleotides, the CDR3 is TGCGCCAGCAGCCTCGGGACACCCCGGTACGAGCAGTACTTC.

This clone was seen a handful of times. V is TRBV13 and J is TRBJ1-1, with 8 bases that match TRBD1. Germline-derived CDR1 and CDR2 are PRHDT and FYEKMQ (reference sequence). The CDR3 has 13 amino acids. The V and J ends lost 5 bases and 3 bases, in that order; junction bases with no gene match: 2. In DNA form, the CDR3 reads TGTGCCAGCAGCCAGGGGGCGGACACTGAAGCTTTCTTT. Its translation: CASSQGADTEAFF.

V and J are TRBV5-4 and TRBJ2-2, with 12 bases identical to TRBD2. V lost 4 bases, J lost 4 bases, and 5 bases stayed unmatched. Germline-derived CDR1 and CDR2 are SGHNT and YYREEE (reference sequence). CDR3 size: 16 residues. The CDR3 region is CASSTWTSGATGELFF. Written as DNA, the CDR3 is TGTGCCAGCAGCACCTGGACTAGCGGGGCCACCGGGGAGCTGTTTTTT.